The 27 T cell receptor beta chains reported below all come from one sample, sequenced in a study of cytomegalovirus exposure and HLA in healthy donors. Sequencing was performed with immunoSEQ multiplex PCR; in TCRdb, only in-frame clones are kept and a portion is missing. In the table there are approximately 120,000 clones, about 88% of which are singletons. The sample comprised PBMCs. The receptors were sampled from a young woman in good health and CMV-seronegative.

The chain couples TRBV27 to TRBJ2-2; tentatively, D is TRBD2 (6 bases). This CDR3 is 15 amino acids long. CDR1 is MNHEY and CDR2 is SMNVEV in the germline V gene (reference sequence). Trimming pared 6 bases from V and 1 base from J, leaving 12 bases between. Written as DNA, the CDR3 is TGTGCCAGCAGGTTCGGAGGGATGAACACCGGGGAGCTGTTTTTT. Encoded protein: CASRFGGMNTGELFF.

The chain is built from TRBV5-6 and TRBJ2-1, with a tentative D call TRBD1 (6 bases). The CDR3 length is 15 residues. Germline CDR1 and CDR2: SGHDT and YYEEEE. V was clipped by 6 bases and J by 2 bases, with 15 bases between them. The CDR3 loop reads CASTPRQVAYNEQFF. The CDR3 nucleotides read TGTGCCAGCACGCCCCGACAGGTAGCCTACAATGAGCAGTTCTTC.

The rearrangement uses TRBV5-5 and TRBJ1-6; 9 positions agree with TRBD1. Germline CDR1 SGHKS, CDR2 YYEKEE (reference sequence). The junction had 10 bases not matched to a gene; V was cut back by 3 bases and J by 9 bases. This CDR3 is built from 16 residues. CDR3 region: CASSSRAGTGPSPLHF. The CDR3 nucleotides read TGTGCCAGCAGCTCCCGGGCAGGGACAGGGCCTTCACCCCTCCACTTT. Based on the CDR3 plus reference TRBV5-5 and TRBJ1-6, the full variable domain is DAGVTQSPTHLIKTRGQQVTLRCSPISGHKSVSWYQQVLGQGPQFIFQYYEKEERGRGNFPDRFSARQFPNYSSELNVNALLLGDSALYLCASSSRAGTGPSPLHFGNGTRLTVT.

This chain uses TRBV18 with TRBJ2-7, with TRBD1 matching over 11 bases. After removal of 8 bases from V and 6 bases from J, the junction contained 9 bases not matched to a gene. CDR3 length: 14 residues. Germline-derived CDR1 and CDR2 are KGHSH and LQKENI. CDR3 residues: CASQDRGQRVEQYF. The CDR3 DNA reads as TGTGCCAGCCAGGACAGGGGGCAGCGGGTCGAGCAGTACTTC.

V is TRBV9 and J is TRBJ2-6, with 12 bases identical to TRBD2. Germline trimming cut 3 bases from V and 2 bases from J; bases unmatched to any gene: 12. Germline CDR1 SGDLS, CDR2 YYNGEE. The CDR3 runs to 20 residues. This CDR3 reads CASSESLGLAGSAGANVLTF. As DNA, the CDR3 is TGTGCCAGCAGCGAGAGCTTGGGACTAGCGGGTAGTGCTGGGGCCAACGTCCTGACTTTC.

The chain links TRBV11-2 to TRBJ1-5; the D gene is possibly TRBD1 (5 bases). Per germline, CDR1 SGHAT and CDR2 FQNNGV. The CDR3 is 13 residues long. The V end lost 0 bases, the J end lost 11 bases, and 11 bases lay between the germline ends. CDR3 in amino acids: CASSLDLGASQHF. The CDR3 DNA reads as TGTGCCAGCAGCTTAGATCTAGGGGCGTCCCAGCATTTT. Drawing the rest from reference TRBV11-2 and TRBJ1-5, the complete variable domain is EAGVAQSPRYKIIEKRQSVAFWCNPISGHATLYWYQQILGQGPKLLIQFQNNGVVDDSQLPKDRFSAERLKGVDSTLKIQPAKLEDSAVYLCASSLDLGASQHFGDGTRLSIL.

Here the CDR3 reads CASSLSGVPYEQYF. Written as DNA, the CDR3 is TGTGCCAGCAGCCTCAGCGGGGTACCCTACGAGCAGTACTTC. The gene calls are TRBV9 and TRBJ2-7; 7 positions agree with TRBD2. This CDR3 comprises 14 residues. The germline V gene encodes CDR1 SGDLS and CDR2 YYNGEE. With 4 bases clipped from V and 2 bases from J, the junction kept 6 bases outside the gene matches.

The chain combines TRBV19 with TRBJ2-1, with TRBD1 identical over 7 bases. The V segment lost 6 bases and the J segment 6 bases; nucleotides outside the gene matches: 5. This CDR3 is built from 13 residues. Looked up from germline, CDR1 is LNHDA and CDR2 is SQIVND (reference sequence). CDR3 residues: CASRMTGRNEQFF. CDR3 DNA: TGTGCCAGTAGAATGACAGGGCGCAATGAGCAGTTCTTC.

This chain uses TRBV19 with TRBJ1-1, with D perhaps TRBD1 (5 bases). There are 14 residues in the CDR3. Trimming cost V 2 bases and J 5 bases, with 12 bases left between them. The V gene's germline CDR1 is LNHDA and CDR2 SQIVND (reference sequence). The CDR3 region has the DNA TGTGCCAGTAGTATACAGGGTTGGGATACTGAAGCTTTCTTT. This encodes CASSIQGWDTEAFF.

V gene TRBV7-9 combines with J gene TRBJ1-1, with D perhaps TRBD1 (6 bases). The V end was cut by 5 bases, the J end by 11 bases, with 12 bases between. Germline V lookup: CDR1 SEHNR, CDR2 FQNEAQ (reference sequence). The CDR3 has 11 residues. The CDR3 protein is CASSRGQGAFF. DNA for the CDR3: TGTGCCAGCAGCAGAGGGCAGGGGGCTTTCTTT.

In this sample, this clone turned up a few times. The J gene is TRBJ2-7, the V gene TRBV5-1, with a tentative D call TRBD1 (6 bases). This CDR3 region has 15 residues. Looked up from germline, CDR1 is SGHRS and CDR2 is YFSETQ. V lost 4 bases and J lost 2, with 16 bases in between. The CDR3: CASSGSTGIAYEQYF. The CDR3 DNA follows: TGCGCCAGCAGCGGTTCAACAGGGATTGCCTACGAGCAGTACTTC.

The chain couples TRBV4-1 to TRBJ1-1; 10 bases agree with TRBD1. Trimming removed 5 bases from V and 1 base from J; junction bases left unmatched: 13. This CDR3 is built from 18 residues. The germline CDR1 and CDR2 sequences are MGHRA and YSYEKL. The CDR3 spells CASSKYLVRDRGNTEAFF. The CDR3 DNA reads TGCGCCAGCAGCAAATATCTAGTCCGGGACAGGGGGAACACTGAAGCTTTCTTT.

This chain connects TRBV2 to TRBJ1-5; maybe TRBD1 (5 bases). In germline, CDR1 is SNHLY, CDR2 FYNNEI. Trimming stripped 2 bases from V and 2 bases from J, with 10 bases between. This CDR3 is 15 amino acids long. CDR3: CASSELGGGNQPQHF. Written as DNA, the CDR3 is TGTGCCAGCAGTGAATTGGGAGGGGGCAATCAGCCCCAGCATTTT.

This clone was detected once. The chain joins TRBV5-1 to TRBJ2-5, with TRBD2 identical over 12 bases. Unmatched junction bases numbered 9, after V lost 4 bases and J lost 5 bases. The germline gives CDR1 SGHRS, CDR2 YFSETQ. This CDR3 region has 16 residues. Written as DNA, the CDR3 is TGCGCCAGCAGCCGATGGACTAGCGGGATGTCTGAGACCCAGTACTTC. Amino acids: CASSRWTSGMSETQYF.

This clone appeared a few times. The V and J genes are TRBV7-2 and TRBJ2-7, with 7 bases fitting TRBD2. This CDR3 contains 12 residues. Germline V lookup: CDR1 SGHTA, CDR2 FQGNSA. V shed 5 bases and J 9 bases; nucleotides not matched to a gene: 7. The CDR3 bases are TGTGCCAGCAGCGGCGGGACTACAGGGCAGTACTTC. Its protein is CASSGGTTGQYF.

The V call is TRBV27, the J call TRBJ2-4; 9 bases map to TRBD2. The CDR3 totals 16 residues. Germline trimming cut 9 bases from V and 3 bases from J; bases unmatched to any gene: 12. CDR1 and CDR2 (germline): MNHEY, SMNVEV (reference sequence). CDR3 sequence reads: CASTTLPAGGKNIQYF. CDR3 DNA sequence: TGTGCCAGTACGACCCTCCCAGCGGGAGGCAAAAACATTCAGTACTTC.

The rearrangement links TRBV4-3 to TRBJ2-1; 7 nucleotides match TRBD2. The trim removed 5 bases at V and 6 bases at J, leaving 16 bases unmatched. The germline gives CDR1 LGHNA, CDR2 YSLEER. The CDR3 sequence is 17 residues long. The CDR3 loop reads CASSIHPGAGTGNEQFF. The CDR3 DNA is TGCGCCAGCAGCATCCACCCCGGAGCGGGAACAGGCAATGAGCAGTTCTTC.

The gene calls are TRBV7-9 and TRBJ1-3; 7 positions match TRBD1. The trim removed 5 bases at V and 7 bases at J, leaving 11 bases unmatched. Germline lookup yields CDR1 SEHNR and CDR2 FQNEAQ (reference sequence). The CDR3 extends over 15 amino acids. CDR3 DNA: TGTGCCAGCAGCCTATCCGGGACAGAAGGGAACACCATATATTTT. As protein: CASSLSGTEGNTIYF.

The chain links TRBV28 to TRBJ2-7; D perhaps matches TRBD1 (7 bases). This CDR3 is 15 amino acids long. Between the trimmed V and J ends, which lost 6 bases and 7 bases, there was a span of 22 bases. CDR1 and CDR2 (germline): MDHEN, SYDVKM. CDR3 residues: CASSKPPRGAWEQYF. CDR3 DNA: TGTGCCAGCAGCAAACCCCCCAGGGGGGCTTGGGAGCAGTACTTC.

J is TRBJ2-1 and V is TRBV5-1; TRBD2 agrees at 12 bases. This CDR3 comprises 17 residues. Trimming at V came to 2 bases and at J to 10 bases, leaving 13 bases not matched to a gene. Germline CDR1 is SGHRS and CDR2 is YFSETQ. CDR3 sequence: CASSLTTSGSPTDEQFF. The CDR3 region has the DNA TGCGCCAGCAGCTTAACGACTAGCGGGAGCCCTACCGACGAGCAGTTCTTC.

This clone was recorded only once. The chain has TRBV18 and TRBJ1-1, with D hard to call. Germline CDR1 is KGHSH and CDR2 is LQKENI. V shed 3 bases and J shed 1 base, with 6 bases lying between them. CDR3 length equals 13 residues. The CDR3 DNA reads TGTGCCAGCTCACCGGCAGGGAACACTGAAGCTTTCTTT. This translates into CASSPAGNTEAFF.

This chain links TRBV9 with TRBJ2-7; D possibly corresponds to TRBD2 (5 bases). CDR3 length equals 14 residues. Trimming took 0 bases from V and 6 from J, leaving 13 bases between them. Germline loops: CDR1 SGDLS, CDR2 YYNGEE. The CDR3 coding sequence is TGTGCCAGCAGCGTAGACGGGGAACCCATCGAGCAGTACTTC. Amino acids: CASSVDGEPIEQYF.

This chain joins TRBV9 and TRBJ2-3; tentatively, D is TRBD1 (5 bases). V was clipped by 4 bases and J by 2 bases, with 11 bases between them. There are 14 residues in the CDR3. The germline CDR1 and CDR2 sequences are SGDLS and YYNGEE. DNA of the CDR3: TGTGCCAGCAGCCCAAGGACAACCACAGATACGCAGTATTTT. Encoded protein: CASSPRTTTDTQYF. The entire variable domain, with the rest obtained from reference TRBV9 and TRBJ2-3, is as follows: DSGVTQTPKHLITATGQRVTLRCSPRSGDLSVYWYQQSLDQGLQFLIQYYNGEERAKGNILERFSAQQFPDLHSELNLSSLELGDSALYFCASSPRTTTDTQYFGPGTRLTVL.

The chain couples TRBV5-1 to TRBJ2-1; D may be TRBD1 (5 bases). The CDR3 has 17 residues. Germline loops: CDR1 SGHRS, CDR2 YFSETQ. V was shortened by 1 base and J by 5 bases, with 19 bases between the two germline ends. The DNA for the CDR3 is TGCGCCAGCAGCTTGTTTCAATCTACAGTCAGGGACAATGAGCAGTTCTTC. Encoded protein: CASSLFQSTVRDNEQFF.

The V call is TRBV7-8, the J call TRBJ2-1, with TRBD1 matching 7 bases. CDR1 is SGHVS and CDR2 is FQNEAQ in the germline V gene. The junction had 7 bases not matched to a gene; V was cut back by 5 bases and J by 6 bases. The CDR3 loop spans 14 amino acids. The CDR3 nucleotides are TGTGCCAGCAGCAAGGGACAGCTGGCCAATGAGCAGTTCTTC. This sequence encodes CASSKGQLANEQFF.

The sample holds a few counts of this clone. This chain connects TRBV10-1 to TRBJ1-6, with D perhaps TRBD1 (6 bases). Looked up from germline, CDR1 is WNHNN and CDR2 is SYGVQD (reference sequence). This CDR3 has 16 amino acids. Between the trimmed V and J ends, which lost 2 bases and 8 bases, there was a span of 16 bases. This CDR3 reads CASSEPRQVSDSPLHF. CDR3 in DNA: TGCGCCAGCAGTGAGCCTCGACAGGTTTCGGATTCACCCCTCCACTTT.

This clone showed up just once. This chain uses TRBV21-1 with TRBJ1-4; TRBD1 is the table's D call and was not checked against the DNA. TRBV21-1 is reported as a pseudogene. CDR3 length equals 12 residues. CDR3 in amino acids: CASGGLGEKLFF. The CDR3 nucleotides are TGTGCCAGCGGGGGCCTCGGAGAAAAACTGTTTTTT.